Presented here are 5 T cell receptor beta chains from one specimen sequenced in a study of post-analysis software for immune sequencing data. Findings and limits, study-wide: TRBV5-6, TRBV5-1 and TRBV20-1 were among a few TRBV segments more frequent in patients than controls.

Unique-molecular-identifier-tagged TCR beta cDNA libraries were used. One entry per CDR3 protein, called by TCRdb with MiXCR from the PCR reads. The sample records about 820,000 distinct CDR3 sequences, about 50% being singletons. For these TCRs, the target antigens are not known. The sequenced sample was blood. The receptors derive from a girl aged 10-17 years with multiple sclerosis.

The rearrangement joins TRBV6-1 to TRBJ2-3; D not resolved. The CDR3 covers 14 residues. Germline V gene sequence: CDR1 MNHNS, CDR2 SASEGT. Trimming took 4 bases from V and 0 from J, leaving 8 bases between them. CDR3 amino acids: CASSVFPSTDTQYF. The CDR3 DNA sequence: TGTGCCAGCAGTGTCTTTCCTAGCACAGATACGCAGTATTTT.

The chain is built from TRBV5-4 and TRBJ2-5, with D uncertain. The V gene lost 3 bases and the J gene lost 2 bases, with 11 bases spanning the gap. The CDR3 contains 14 residues. Germline CDR1 reads SGHNT; CDR2 reads YYREEE (reference sequence). CDR3 sequence (DNA): TGTGCCAGCAGCTACGTTGACCCACAAGAGACCCAGTACTTC. Translating gives CASSYVDPQETQYF.

CDR3 amino acids: CATSRDQGANGYTF. CDR3 in DNA: TGTGCCACCAGCAGAGACCAGGGGGCGAATGGCTACACCTTC. The J gene is TRBJ1-2, the V gene TRBV15; 8 bases are a match to TRBD1. After removal of 0 bases from V and 6 bases from J, the junction contained 3 bases not matched to a gene. The CDR3 extends over 14 amino acids. The germline CDR1 and CDR2 sequences are LNHNV and YYDKDF (reference sequence).

As DNA, the CDR3 is TGTGCCACCAGCAGAGATTACGGGTCTGGAAACACCATATATTTT. It is translated as CATSRDYGSGNTIYF. The genes are TRBV15 and TRBJ1-3; no reliable D call. CDR1 and CDR2 from the germline V gene are LNHNV and YYDKDF (reference sequence). Deletions cut 0 bases from V and 1 base from J, with 7 bases between. The CDR3 is made up of 15 amino acids.

This clonotype has ten or more counts. The CDR3 DNA is TGCGCCAGCAGCTGGACGGAAGAGACCCAGTACTTC. Residues: CASSWTEETQYF. The V and J genes are TRBV5-1 and TRBJ2-5; D unresolved. This CDR3 spans 12 amino acids. The germline gives CDR1 SGHRS, CDR2 YFSETQ. The ends were cut back, 3 bases at V and 3 bases at J, with 6 bases in the middle.